The table lists the clone carrying this TCR beta chain with many counts. The authors built TCR beta libraries using iRepertoire HTBI primers and Arm-PCR of CDR3 regions. One entry per CDR3 protein results from TCRdb running MiXCR on the multiplex PCR reads. Of 550,000 to 700,000 distinct CDR3 sequences in the sample, roughly 15% were seen once. The source of the sample is a study of regulatory T cells in long-lasting Graves disease. Time point defined: newly diagnosed GD, antithyroid drugs for less than 3 months. The TCR library was made from RNA that had been extracted from PBMCs in TRIzol. The CDR3 has 13 amino acids. CDR1 and CDR2 (germline): MNHEY, SVGEGT. The V end lost 5 bases, the J end lost 5 bases, and 10 bases lay between the germline ends. These sequences were also reported in another study, on T cells in Graves' hyperthyroidism and ophthalmopathy.

The gene calls are TRBV6-2 or TRBV6-3 and TRBJ2-1; D not certain. Here the sequenced sample was peripheral blood mononuclear cells (PBMCs), taken at new diagnosis, from a patient treated with antithyroid drugs. The TCR sequence derives from a man aged 18 to 29 with Graves disease. This CDR3 is CASSEASDNEQFF. The CDR3 coding sequence is TGTGCCAGCAGTGAAGCCAGTGACAATGAGCAGTTCTTC.